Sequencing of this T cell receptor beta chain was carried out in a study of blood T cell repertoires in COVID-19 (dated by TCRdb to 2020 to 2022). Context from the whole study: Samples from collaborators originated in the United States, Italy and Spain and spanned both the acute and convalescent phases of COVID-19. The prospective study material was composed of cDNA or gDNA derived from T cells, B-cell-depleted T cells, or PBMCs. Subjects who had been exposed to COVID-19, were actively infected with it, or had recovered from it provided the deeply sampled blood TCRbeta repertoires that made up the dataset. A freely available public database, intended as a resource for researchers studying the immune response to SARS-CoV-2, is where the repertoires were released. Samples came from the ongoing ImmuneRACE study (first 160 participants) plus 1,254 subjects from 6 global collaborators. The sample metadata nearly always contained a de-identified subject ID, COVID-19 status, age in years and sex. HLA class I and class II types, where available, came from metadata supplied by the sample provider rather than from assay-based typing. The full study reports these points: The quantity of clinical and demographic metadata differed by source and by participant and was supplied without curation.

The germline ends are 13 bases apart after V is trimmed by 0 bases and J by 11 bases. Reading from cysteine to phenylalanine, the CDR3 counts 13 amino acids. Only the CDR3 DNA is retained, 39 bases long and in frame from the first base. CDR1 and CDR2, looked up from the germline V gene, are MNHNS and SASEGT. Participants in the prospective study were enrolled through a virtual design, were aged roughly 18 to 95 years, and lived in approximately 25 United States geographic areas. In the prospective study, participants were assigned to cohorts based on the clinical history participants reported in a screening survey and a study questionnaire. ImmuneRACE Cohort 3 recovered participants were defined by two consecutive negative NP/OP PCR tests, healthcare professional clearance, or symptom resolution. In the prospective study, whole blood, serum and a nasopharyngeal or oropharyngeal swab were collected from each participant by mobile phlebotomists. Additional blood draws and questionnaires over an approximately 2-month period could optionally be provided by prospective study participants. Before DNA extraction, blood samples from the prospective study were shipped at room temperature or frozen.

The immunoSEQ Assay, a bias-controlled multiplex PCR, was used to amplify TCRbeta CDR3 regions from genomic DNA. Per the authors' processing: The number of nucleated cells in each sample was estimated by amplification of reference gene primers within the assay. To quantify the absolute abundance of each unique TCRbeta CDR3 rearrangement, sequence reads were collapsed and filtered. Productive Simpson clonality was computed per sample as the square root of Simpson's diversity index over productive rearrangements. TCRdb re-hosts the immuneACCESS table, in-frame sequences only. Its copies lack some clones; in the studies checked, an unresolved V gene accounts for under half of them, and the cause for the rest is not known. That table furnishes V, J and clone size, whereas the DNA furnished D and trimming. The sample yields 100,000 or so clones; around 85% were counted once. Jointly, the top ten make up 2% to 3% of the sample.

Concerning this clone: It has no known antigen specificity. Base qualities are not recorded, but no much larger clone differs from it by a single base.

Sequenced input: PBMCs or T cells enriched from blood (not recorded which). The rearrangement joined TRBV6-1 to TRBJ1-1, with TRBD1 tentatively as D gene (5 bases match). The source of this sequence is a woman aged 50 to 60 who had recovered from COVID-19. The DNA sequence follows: TGTGCCAGCAGTGAAGCGCGGTCAGGGAGGGCTTTCTTT. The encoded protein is CASSEARSGRAFF.